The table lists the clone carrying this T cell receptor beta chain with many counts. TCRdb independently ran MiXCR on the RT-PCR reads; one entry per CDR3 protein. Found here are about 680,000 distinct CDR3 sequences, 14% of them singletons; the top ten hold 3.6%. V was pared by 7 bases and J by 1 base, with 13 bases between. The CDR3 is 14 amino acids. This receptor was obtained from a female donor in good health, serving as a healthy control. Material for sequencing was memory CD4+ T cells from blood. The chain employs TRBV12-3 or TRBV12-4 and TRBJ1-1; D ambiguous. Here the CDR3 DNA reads TGTGCCAGCACCCCTGGGCATTCGAACACTGAAGCTTTCTTT. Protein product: CASTPGHSNTEAFF.